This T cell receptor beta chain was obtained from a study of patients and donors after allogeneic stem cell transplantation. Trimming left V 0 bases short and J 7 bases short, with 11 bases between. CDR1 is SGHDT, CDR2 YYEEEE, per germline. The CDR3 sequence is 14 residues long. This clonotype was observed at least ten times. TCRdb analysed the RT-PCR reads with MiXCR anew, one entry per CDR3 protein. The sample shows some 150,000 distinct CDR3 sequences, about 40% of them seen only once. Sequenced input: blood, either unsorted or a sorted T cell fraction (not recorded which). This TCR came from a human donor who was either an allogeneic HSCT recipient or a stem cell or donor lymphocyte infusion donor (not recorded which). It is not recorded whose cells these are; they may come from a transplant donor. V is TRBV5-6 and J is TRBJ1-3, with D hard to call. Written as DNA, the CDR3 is TGTGCCAGCAGCTTGGCCGAGAGGCTTAACACCATATATTTT. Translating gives CASSLAERLNTIYF. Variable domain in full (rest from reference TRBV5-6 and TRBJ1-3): DAGVTQSPTHLIKTRGQQVTLRCSPKSGHDTVSWYQQALGQGPQFIFQYYEEEERQRGNFPDRFSGHQFPNYSSELNVNALLLGDSALYLCASSLAERLNTIYFGEGSWLTVV.